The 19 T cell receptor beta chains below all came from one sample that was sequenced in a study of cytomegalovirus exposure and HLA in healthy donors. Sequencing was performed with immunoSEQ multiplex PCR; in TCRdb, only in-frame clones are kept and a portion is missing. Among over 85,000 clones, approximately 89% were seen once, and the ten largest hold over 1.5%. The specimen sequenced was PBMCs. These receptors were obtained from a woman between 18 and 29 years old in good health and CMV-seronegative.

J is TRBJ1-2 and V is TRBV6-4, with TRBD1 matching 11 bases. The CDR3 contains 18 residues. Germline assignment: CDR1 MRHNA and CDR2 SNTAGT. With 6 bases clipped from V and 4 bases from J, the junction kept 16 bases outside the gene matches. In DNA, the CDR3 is TGTGCCAGCAGACCCACACCGGGACAGGGGGGTTTTGGCTATGGCTACACCTTC. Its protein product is CASRPTPGQGGFGYGYTF.

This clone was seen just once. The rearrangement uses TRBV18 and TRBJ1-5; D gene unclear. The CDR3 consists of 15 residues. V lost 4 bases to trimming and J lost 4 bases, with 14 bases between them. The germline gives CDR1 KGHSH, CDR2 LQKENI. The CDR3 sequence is CASSLVGALNQPQHF. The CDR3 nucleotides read TGTGCCAGCTCACTAGTGGGCGCATTAAATCAGCCCCAGCATTTT.

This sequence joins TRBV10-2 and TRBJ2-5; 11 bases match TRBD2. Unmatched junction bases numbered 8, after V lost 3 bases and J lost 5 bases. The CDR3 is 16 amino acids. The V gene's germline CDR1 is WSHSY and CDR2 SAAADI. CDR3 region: CASSESLAGGAETQYF. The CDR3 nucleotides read TGCGCCAGCAGTGAAAGTCTAGCGGGGGGAGCGGAGACCCAGTACTTC.

DNA of the CDR3: TGTGCCAGCAGTGAAGGGACAGGGGGCTATGGCTACACCTTC. Protein product: CASSEGTGGYGYTF. The rearrangement uses TRBV6-1 and TRBJ1-2; 10 nucleotides align to TRBD1. J gave up 4 bases and V 1 base, and 0 bases lay outside the gene matches. The CDR3 contains 14 residues. In germline, CDR1 is MNHNS, CDR2 SASEGT.

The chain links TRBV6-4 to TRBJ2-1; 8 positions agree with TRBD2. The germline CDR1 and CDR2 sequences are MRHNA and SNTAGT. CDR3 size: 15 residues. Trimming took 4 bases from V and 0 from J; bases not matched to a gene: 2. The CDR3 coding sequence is TGTGCCAGCAGTGCAGCGGGGGACTCCTACAATGAGCAGTTCTTC. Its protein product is CASSAAGDSYNEQFF.

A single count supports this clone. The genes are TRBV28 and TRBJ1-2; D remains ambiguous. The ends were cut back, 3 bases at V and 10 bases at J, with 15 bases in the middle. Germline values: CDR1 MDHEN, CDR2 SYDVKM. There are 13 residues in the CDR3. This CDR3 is CASSFPRPGDYTF. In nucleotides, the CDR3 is TGTGCCAGCAGTTTTCCGCGCCCAGGTGACTACACCTTC.

The CDR3 DNA follows: TGTGCCAGCAGCCAGGACAGGAACACTGAAGCTTTCTTT. The encoded protein is CASSQDRNTEAFF. The rearrangement links TRBV14 to TRBJ1-1, with D perhaps TRBD1 (6 bases). V shed 3 bases and J shed 1 base, with 6 bases lying between them. Germline loops: CDR1 SGHDN, CDR2 FVKESK. This CDR3 comprises 13 residues. Variable domain in full (rest from reference TRBV14 and TRBJ1-1): EAGVTQFPSHSVIEKGQTVTLRCDPISGHDNLYWYRRVMGKEIKFLLHFVKESKQDESGMPNNRFLAERTGGTYSTLKVQPAELEDSGVYFCASSQDRNTEAFFGQGTRLTVV.

The CDR3: CASSVAGGQPYNEQFF. Here the CDR3 DNA reads TGTGCCAGCAGCGTAGCGGGGGGGCAGCCCTACAATGAGCAGTTCTTC. The V gene is TRBV9, the J gene TRBJ2-1; 8 bases are shared with TRBD2. J was trimmed by 2 bases and V by 0 bases; bases with no gene match: 4. The CDR3 is 16 residues long. The germline CDR1 and CDR2 sequences are SGDLS and YYNGEE.

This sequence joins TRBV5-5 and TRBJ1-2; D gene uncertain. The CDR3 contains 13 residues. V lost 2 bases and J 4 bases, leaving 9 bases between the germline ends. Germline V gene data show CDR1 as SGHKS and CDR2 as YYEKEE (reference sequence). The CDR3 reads CASSLLRSYGYTF. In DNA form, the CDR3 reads TGTGCCAGCAGCTTATTAAGGAGCTATGGCTACACCTTC.

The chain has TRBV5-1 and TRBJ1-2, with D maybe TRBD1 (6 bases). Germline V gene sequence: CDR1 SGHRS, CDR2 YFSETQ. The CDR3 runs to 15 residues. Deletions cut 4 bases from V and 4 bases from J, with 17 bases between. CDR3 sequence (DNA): TGCGCCAGCAGCGCGGACAGACTAAGTGCCTATGGCTACACCTTC. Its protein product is CASSADRLSAYGYTF. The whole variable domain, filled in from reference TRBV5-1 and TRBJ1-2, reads KAGVTQTPRYLIKTRGQQVTLSCSPISGHRSVSWYQQTPGQGLQFLFEYFSETQRNKGNFPGRFSGRQFSNSRSEMNVSTLELGDSALYLCASSADRLSAYGYTFGSGTRLTVV.

The DNA for the CDR3 is TGTGCCAGCAGCTTAGTGGGCGGGGTTTCGGGGACCCAGTACTTC. This translates into CASSLVGGVSGTQYF. The chain carries TRBV7-2 and TRBJ2-5, with D possibly TRBD2 on 6 matching bases. V lost 1 base, J lost 7 bases, and 16 bases lay in between. Per germline, CDR1 SGHTA and CDR2 FQGNSA. The length of the CDR3 is 15 residues.

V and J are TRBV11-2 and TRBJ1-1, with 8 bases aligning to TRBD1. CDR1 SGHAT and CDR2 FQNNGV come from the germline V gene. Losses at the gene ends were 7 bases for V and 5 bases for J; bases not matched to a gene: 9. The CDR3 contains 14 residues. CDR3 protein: CASTQTGGGTEAFF. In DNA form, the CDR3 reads TGTGCCAGCACCCAAACAGGGGGGGGGACTGAAGCTTTCTTT.

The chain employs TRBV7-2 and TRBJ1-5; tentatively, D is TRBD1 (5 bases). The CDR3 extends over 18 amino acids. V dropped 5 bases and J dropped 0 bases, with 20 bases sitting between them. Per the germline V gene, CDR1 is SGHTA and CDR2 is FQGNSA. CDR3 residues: CASSPLGGDYNSNQPQHF. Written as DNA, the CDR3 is TGTGCCAGCAGCCCCCTCGGGGGGGACTATAATAGCAATCAGCCCCAGCATTTT.

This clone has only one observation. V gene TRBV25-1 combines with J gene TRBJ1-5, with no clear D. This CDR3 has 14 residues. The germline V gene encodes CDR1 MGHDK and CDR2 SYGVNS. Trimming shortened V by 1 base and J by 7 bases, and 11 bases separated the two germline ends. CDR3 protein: CASSELEGYQPQHF. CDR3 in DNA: TGTGCCAGCAGTGAATTAGAGGGTTACCAGCCCCAGCATTTT.

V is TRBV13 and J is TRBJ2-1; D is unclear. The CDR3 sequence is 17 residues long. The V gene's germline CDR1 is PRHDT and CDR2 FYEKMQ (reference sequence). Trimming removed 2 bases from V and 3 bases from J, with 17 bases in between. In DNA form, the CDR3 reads TGTGCCAGCAGCTTATCGGTGCGCCGAGTACGCTACAATGAGCAGTTCTTC. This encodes CASSLSVRRVRYNEQFF.

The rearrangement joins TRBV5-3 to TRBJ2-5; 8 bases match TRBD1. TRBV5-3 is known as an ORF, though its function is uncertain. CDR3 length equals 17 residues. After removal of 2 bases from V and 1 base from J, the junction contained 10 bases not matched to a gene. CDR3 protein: CARSFLEDREFQETQYF. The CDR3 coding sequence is TGTGCCAGAAGCTTTCTCGAGGACAGGGAGTTCCAAGAGACCCAGTACTTC.

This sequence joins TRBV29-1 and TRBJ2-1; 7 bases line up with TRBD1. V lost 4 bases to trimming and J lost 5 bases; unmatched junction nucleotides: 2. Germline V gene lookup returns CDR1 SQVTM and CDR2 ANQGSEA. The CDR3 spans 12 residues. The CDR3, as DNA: TGCAGCGTTGTAACAGGGGACAATGAGCAGTTCTTC. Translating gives CSVVTGDNEQFF.

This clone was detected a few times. CDR3 in DNA: TGCGCCAGCAGTGGCACTCCAACAGGGGGCTCCTACGAGCAGTACTTC. As protein: CASSGTPTGGSYEQYF. V usage is TRBV10-1 and J usage is TRBJ2-7, with TRBD1 matching over 8 bases. CDR3 length: 16 residues. CDR1 is WNHNN and CDR2 is SYGVQD in the germline V gene (reference sequence). V was clipped by 4 bases and J by 0 bases; unmatched bases: 8.

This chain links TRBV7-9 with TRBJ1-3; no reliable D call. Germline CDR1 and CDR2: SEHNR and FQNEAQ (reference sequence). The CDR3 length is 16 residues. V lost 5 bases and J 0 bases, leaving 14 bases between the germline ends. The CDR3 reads CASSPLGTRSGNTIYF. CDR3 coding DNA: TGTGCCAGCAGCCCGCTAGGCACGCGCTCTGGAAACACCATATATTTT. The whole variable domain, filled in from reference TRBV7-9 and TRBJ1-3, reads DTGVSQNPRHKITKRGQNVTFRCDPISEHNRLYWYRQTLGQGPEFLTYFQNEAQLEKSRLLSDRFSAERPKGSFSTLEIQRTEQGDSAMYLCASSPLGTRSGNTIYFGEGSWLTVV.